This passage covers 8 T cell receptor beta chains from one sample sequenced in a study of blood T cell repertoires in COVID-19 (dated by TCRdb to the early 2020s). To prepare the library, the immunoSEQ multiplex PCR assay was applied. TCRdb limited this immuneACCESS table to in-frame rearrangements with V and J called. A share of clones is missing; checked studies link under half to unresolved V genes, and the rest is unexplained. This sample is represented by some 250,000 clones; over 70% of them were singletons. The ten largest make up around 3.2% of the sample. The specimen sequenced was peripheral blood. The receptors shown here come from a woman older than 75 with acute or convalescent COVID-19.

A word on this clone: Other DNA sequences in this sample translate to the same CDR3. This chain uses TRBV11-2 with TRBJ1-2; perhaps TRBD1 as D (6 bases). Trimming took off 1 base at V and 3 bases at J, with 6 bases between the two ends. The germline V gene encodes CDR1 SGHAT and CDR2 FQNNGV. The CDR3 covers 13 residues. The CDR3 loop is CASSLAGDYGYTF. The CDR3 bases are TGTGCCAGCAGCTTAGCAGGGGACTATGGCTACACCTTC.

V is TRBV5-4 and J is TRBJ2-4; D perhaps matches TRBD2 (7 bases). The V end was cut by 0 bases, the J end by 2 bases, with 12 bases between. This CDR3 has 16 amino acids. Germline loops: CDR1 SGHNT, CDR2 YYREEE (reference sequence). The CDR3 region is CASSLEGGGSKNIQYF. In DNA, the CDR3 is TGTGCCAGCAGCTTGGAAGGGGGGGGATCCAAAAACATTCAGTACTTC.

The rearrangement links TRBV6-5 to TRBJ1-5, with TRBD1 as a possible D gene (6 bases). The CDR3 contains 13 residues. Germline CDR1 and CDR2: MNHEY and SVGAGI. Trimming stripped 8 bases from V and 6 bases from J, with 14 bases between. The CDR3 bases are TGTGCCAGCCGACCGTCCAGGGGTCAGCCCCAGCATTTT. Translation: CASRPSRGQPQHF.

This clone came up a few times. The genes are TRBV10-3 and TRBJ1-2, with D unresolved. The CDR3 totals 13 residues. The V end was cut by 3 bases, the J end by 8 bases, with 13 bases between. Germline V lookup: CDR1 ENHRY, CDR2 SYGVKD. CDR3 residues: CAISDELSKGYTF. CDR3 nucleotide sequence: TGTGCCATCAGTGATGAGTTGTCGAAGGGCTACACCTTC.

The V and J genes are TRBV9 and TRBJ2-3; a weak D match, TRBD2 (5 bases). CDR1 and CDR2 (germline): SGDLS, YYNGEE. Between the trimmed V and J ends, which lost 0 bases and 3 bases, there was a span of 8 bases. The CDR3 covers 14 residues. The CDR3 is CASSVGTRTDTQYF. In nucleotides, the CDR3 is TGTGCCAGCAGCGTAGGAACTAGGACAGATACGCAGTATTTT.

V is TRBV4-2 and J is TRBJ2-7; 9 nucleotides line up with TRBD2. CDR3 length: 16 residues. V was clipped by 4 bases and J by 4 bases; unmatched bases: 11. Germline lookup yields CDR1 LGHNA and CDR2 YNFKEQ. This CDR3 reads CASSPPSGTYPYEQYF. The CDR3 bases are TGTGCCAGCAGCCCCCCTAGCGGGACCTACCCATACGAGCAGTACTTC.

The V and J genes are TRBV6-2 or TRBV6-3 and TRBJ1-5; D is unresolved. The CDR3 spans 12 residues. Trimming took off 5 bases at V and 7 bases at J, with 9 bases between the two ends. The V gene's germline CDR1 is MNHEY and CDR2 SVGEGT. CDR3: CASSTPGQPQHF. The CDR3 region has the DNA TGTGCCAGCAGTACCCCGGGGCAGCCCCAGCATTTT.

DNA of the CDR3: TGTGCCAGCAGTCCTCCAGGGGTATACGAGCAGTACTTC. Encoded protein: CASSPPGVYEQYF. The chain recombines TRBV6-5 with TRBJ2-7; possible D gene TRBD1, 6 bases. CDR3 length equals 13 residues. The germline CDR1 and CDR2 sequences are MNHEY and SVGAGI. The V and J ends lost 5 bases and 4 bases respectively, with 12 bases between them.